The clone carrying this TCR beta chain was observed a few times. Its antigen is as yet unknown. 5'RACE template switching produced TCR cDNA carrying a universal primer site and UMIs. TCRdb recomputed calls from the 5' RACE reads with MiXCR, one row per CDR3 protein. The sample includes about 63,000 distinct CDR3 sequences, 6% to 7.5% of them seen just once. Looked up from germline, CDR1 is SGHNT and CDR2 is YYREEE (reference sequence). V shed 4 bases, J shed 6 bases, and the junction held 9 bases outside the gene matches. This CDR3 has 16 amino acids. The data stem from a study of T cells after yellow fever vaccination. Findings and caveats of the study: A weaker but faster secondary response was observed, peaking on day 5 versus 15. Some clonotypes, a small share, were shared between CD4 and CD8 compartments. At 95% to 97% for CD4 and 88% for CD8, most primary-vaccination clones showed up again after the booster.

The starting material was CD8+ T cells sorted from PBMCs, obtained 15 days after the yellow fever booster vaccination. The chain recombines TRBV5-4 with TRBJ2-3; the match to TRBD2 covers 12 bases. The receptor was derived from a man aged 30 to 39 who received the YFV17D yellow fever vaccine. The DNA of the CDR3 is TGTGCCAGCAGCCCGACTAGCGGGAGTGTGGGGGATACGCAGTATTTT. Its translation: CASSPTSGSVGDTQYF.